This entry lists 12 T cell receptor beta chains sequenced from one sample in a study of Ad26.COV2.S vaccination and SARS-CoV-2 variants. Indicated treatment: 19 received Ad26.COV2.S at low or high dose, single or two shots; about 5 received placebo; per-sample allocation not given. At day 63 after the first vaccine or placebo injection, samples were drawn. TCRdb keeps only in-frame clones here, not all; method: immunoSEQ multiplex PCR. Among more than 400,000 clones listed, about 90% were seen once. Here the sequenced sample was peripheral blood, taken in a trial of Ad26.COV2.S vaccine versus placebo. The source is a person aged 18-65 years who received the Ad26.COV2.S COVID-19 vaccine or a placebo.

This sequence joins TRBV10-3 and TRBJ1-1, with unresolved D. V was clipped by 2 bases and J by 4 bases, with 8 bases between them. Germline V CDR1 and CDR2: ENHRY, SYGVKD. The CDR3 is 13 amino acids. CDR3: CAISEGDGTEAFF. The CDR3 DNA is TGTGCCATCAGTGAGGGGGATGGCACTGAAGCTTTCTTT.

The chain is built from TRBV28 and TRBJ1-1; 12 nucleotides line up with TRBD1. Per germline, CDR1 MDHEN and CDR2 SYDVKM. V lost 5 bases, J lost 5 bases, and 12 bases stayed unmatched. This CDR3 has 17 amino acids. CDR3 in amino acids: CASSKGTGGSGLTEAFF. In DNA form, the CDR3 reads TGTGCCAGCAGTAAAGGGACAGGGGGCAGCGGGTTAACTGAAGCTTTCTTT.

As DNA, the CDR3 is TGTGCCAGCAGTGGGCTAGTCGGGGACACCGGGGAGCTGTTTTTT. Translation gives CASSGLVGDTGELFF. This chain connects TRBV2 to TRBJ2-2; TRBD2 might be the D (5 bases). The CDR3 sequence is 15 residues long. V was cut by 4 bases and J by 3 bases, with 12 bases left in between. Germline values: CDR1 SNHLY, CDR2 FYNNEI.

The V call is TRBV19, the J call TRBJ2-4; unclear D gene. The CDR3 has 15 amino acids. Germline V gives CDR1 LNHDA, CDR2 SQIVND (reference sequence). The V and J ends lost 3 bases and 0 bases respectively, with 9 bases between them. The chain's CDR3 is CASSITTLAKNIQYF. CDR3 nucleotides: TGTGCCAGTAGTATCACCACCCTAGCCAAAAACATTCAGTACTTC.

CDR3 region: CASSSLGGSYNEQFF. In DNA form, the CDR3 reads TGTGCCAGCAGCTCTCTAGGGGGCTCCTACAATGAGCAGTTCTTC. The gene calls are TRBV7-9 and TRBJ2-1; a weak D match, TRBD1 (6 bases). Deletions cut 4 bases from V and 0 bases from J, with 10 bases between. CDR1 SEHNR and CDR2 FQNEAQ come from the germline V gene (reference sequence). This CDR3 is built from 15 residues.

V gene TRBV24-1 combines with J gene TRBJ1-5; possibly TRBD1 for D (5 bases). The CDR3 consists of 15 residues. In germline, CDR1 is KGHDR, CDR2 SFDVKD. Trimming pared 9 bases from V and 1 base from J, leaving 15 bases between. CDR3 nucleotides: TGTGCCACCTGGACATCAGCCATGAGCAATCAGCCCCAGCATTTT. The encoded protein is CATWTSAMSNQPQHF.

This chain uses TRBV6-5 with TRBJ1-1; 8 positions match TRBD1. J was trimmed by 5 bases and V by 0 bases; bases with no gene match: 5. Per germline, CDR1 MNHEY and CDR2 SVGAGI. The length of the CDR3 is 15 residues. The CDR3 sequence is CASSYSSRGRTEAFF. CDR3 nucleotides: TGTGCCAGCAGTTACTCGAGCAGGGGGCGGACTGAAGCTTTCTTT.

The gene calls are TRBV4-3 and TRBJ1-5, with 7 bases that match TRBD1. This CDR3 has 18 residues. Germline V CDR1 and CDR2: LGHNA, YSLEER. V dropped 0 bases and J dropped 0; count of bases not matched to a gene: 8. The CDR3 DNA is TGCGCCAGCAGCCAAGATTGGCAGGGGGACCATAGCAATCAGCCCCAGCATTTT. It translates to CASSQDWQGDHSNQPQHF.

The chain links TRBV2 to TRBJ1-6; unclear D gene. The germline V gene encodes CDR1 SNHLY and CDR2 FYNNEI. This CDR3 has 17 amino acids. With 6 bases removed from V and 0 bases from J, the gap between germline ends came to 15 bases. The CDR3, as DNA: TGTGCCAGCAGCGCGCCTGATTCTAGCTCCTATAATTCACCCCTCCACTTT. This encodes CASSAPDSSSYNSPLHF. Looking up the rest from reference TRBV2 and TRBJ1-6 gives the full variable domain: EPEVTQTPSHQVTQMGQEVILRCVPISNHLYFYWYRQILGQKVEFLVSFYNNEISEKSEIFDDQFSVERPDGSNFTLKIRSTKLEDSAMYFCASSAPDSSSYNSPLHFGNGTRLTVT.

V gene TRBV7-6 combines with J gene TRBJ2-2; possibly TRBD1 for D (6 bases). Germline loops: CDR1 SGHVS, CDR2 FNYEAQ. The CDR3 is made up of 19 amino acids. Deletions cut 3 bases from V and 1 base from J, with 21 bases between. The CDR3 loop is CASSFSQGIPTENTGELFF. The CDR3 DNA follows: TGTGCCAGCAGCTTCAGCCAGGGGATTCCTACAGAGAACACCGGGGAGCTGTTTTTT.

The rearrangement links TRBV6-4 to TRBJ2-3; TRBD2 matches at 11 bases. The CDR3 has 16 amino acids. J lost 3 bases, V lost 6 bases, and 8 bases had no gene match. Germline lookup yields CDR1 MRHNA and CDR2 SNTAGT. Here the CDR3 DNA reads TGTGCCAGCAGCAGAGTTAGCGGGGGGGCTACAGATACGCAGTATTTT. It encodes CASSRVSGGATDTQYF.

V gene TRBV2 combines with J gene TRBJ2-1; the D is unclear. Germline CDR1 is SNHLY and CDR2 is FYNNEI. Trimming took off 4 bases at V and 8 bases at J, with 15 bases between the two ends. This CDR3 has 14 amino acids. The DNA for the CDR3 is TGTGCCAGCAGTGTGGTATCGTTCGTCGATGAGCAGTTCTTC. Protein: CASSVVSFVDEQFF.